This record concerns one TCR beta chain sequence. V was pared by 3 bases and J by 7 bases, with 7 bases of the junction left unmatched. Germline V CDR1 and CDR2: SGDLS, YYNGEE. CDR3 length: 15 residues. Terminally differentiated effector memory CD45RA+ cells were excluded from the naive CD8 cells, which were CD45RO-negative and positively selected for CCR7. Assay: immunoSEQ multiplex PCR; the TCRdb copy retains only in-frame clones and omits some. Of 2 million or so clones listed, 85% to 95% are singletons. The data were taken from a study of shared clonotypes between healthy human individuals. The gene calls are TRBV9 and TRBJ1-4, with 9 bases aligning to TRBD1. The receptor's source is a man between 18 and 35 years old in good health. The sequenced material came from naive CD8+ T cells sorted from blood. The CDR3 sequence is CASSGGDRGTEKLFF. CDR3 sequence (DNA): TGTGCCAGCAGCGGGGGAGACAGGGGGACTGAAAAACTGTTTTTT.